This entry lists 15 T cell receptor beta chains sequenced from one sample in a study of T cell repertoires in ileal Crohn's disease. Produced via immunoSEQ multiplex PCR; TCRdb's table is partial and in-frame only. The data hold roughly 60,000 clones, with 85% to 90% observed a single time. The time point here: neoterminal ileum biopsy at postoperative endoscopy, about 6 months after surgery. The sample consisted of ileal tissue. Receptors were obtained from an adult with Crohn's disease.

In this sample, this clone turned up a few times. The chain is built from TRBV28 and TRBJ2-5; tentatively, D is TRBD2 (8 bases). There are 17 residues in the CDR3. Per germline, CDR1 MDHEN and CDR2 SYDVKM. V lost 4 bases, J lost 4 bases, and 22 bases lay in between. The CDR3 here is CASSSHRGGTVRETQYF. CDR3 in DNA: TGTGCCAGCAGTTCACACCGGGGGGGGACAGTACGAGAGACCCAGTACTTC.

The V and J genes are TRBV30 and TRBJ2-2, with D maybe TRBD2 (6 bases). Germline CDR1 reads GTSNPN; CDR2 reads SVGIG (reference sequence). The CDR3 is 14 amino acids. V gave up 4 bases and J gave up 4 bases, with 13 bases separating them. DNA for the CDR3: TGTGCCTGGAAAACGATCGGGGGCACCGGGGAGCTGTTTTTT. Translating gives CAWKTIGGTGELFF.

The genes are TRBV6-5 and TRBJ1-5, with 12 bases that match TRBD1. CDR3 length equals 15 residues. Per the germline V gene, CDR1 is MNHEY and CDR2 is SVGAGI. V lost 2 bases, J lost 6 bases, and 2 bases stayed unmatched. The CDR3 region has the DNA TGTGCCAGCAGTTACGGGACAGGGGGCTCTCAGCCCCAGCATTTT. The encoded protein is CASSYGTGGSQPQHF.

This clone has more than one count but fewer than ten. The genes are TRBV7-3 and TRBJ1-4; unclear D gene. The V gene's germline CDR1 is SGHTA and CDR2 FQGTGA. Between the trimmed V and J ends, which lost 7 bases and 6 bases, there was a span of 21 bases. This CDR3 contains 16 residues. The CDR3 DNA follows: TGTGCCAGCATCAGTGCATCCCGGGGAGGACATGAAAAACTGTTTTTT. Protein sequence: CASISASRGGHEKLFF.

For the CDR3, the DNA is TGCGCCAGCAGGTCAACTATCAGCTCCTACGAGCAGTACTTC. Translated, it gives CASRSTISSYEQYF. The rearrangement uses TRBV4-3 and TRBJ2-7, with D uncertain. This CDR3 region has 14 residues. Germline V gives CDR1 LGHNA, CDR2 YSLEER. Trimming took 6 bases from V and 0 from J, leaving 12 bases between them.

The chain carries TRBV7-9 and TRBJ1-2, with TRBD1 matching over 7 bases. The CDR3 length is 16 residues. With V trimmed by 4 bases and J by 3 bases, 11 bases remained unmatched. Germline lookup yields CDR1 SEHNR and CDR2 FQNEAQ (reference sequence). CDR3 DNA sequence: TGTGCCAGCAGCTCTCCCTCCACCGACAGGGACTATGGCTACACCTTC. Protein: CASSSPSTDRDYGYTF.

V gene TRBV5-1 combines with J gene TRBJ1-5; TRBD1 matches at 8 bases. Germline V gives CDR1 SGHRS, CDR2 YFSETQ. This CDR3 has 14 amino acids. The V and J ends lost 4 bases and 6 bases, in that order; junction bases with no gene match: 6. The CDR3 DNA reads as TGCGCCAGCAGCCCAGGGGGCGCGGGTCAGCCCCAGCATTTT. It yields the protein CASSPGGAGQPQHF.

This clone was seen once. V is TRBV13 and J is TRBJ2-1; 7 nucleotides align to TRBD1. CDR1 is PRHDT and CDR2 is FYEKMQ in the germline V gene (reference sequence). The ends lost 5 bases at V and 6 bases at J; junction bases unmatched: 16. There are 17 residues in the CDR3. The CDR3 spells CASSPRRTGLYSNEQFF. DNA for the CDR3: TGTGCCAGCAGCCCCCGTCGGACAGGCCTTTACAGCAATGAGCAGTTCTTC.

The chain links TRBV27 to TRBJ1-2, with D maybe TRBD1 (5 bases). Trimming cost V 5 bases and J 3 bases, with 10 bases left between them. From germline, CDR1 is MNHEY and CDR2 SMNVEV (reference sequence). The CDR3 covers 13 residues. CDR3 DNA: TGTGCCAGCAGTCAAGACAGCCACTATGGCTACACCTTC. Translation: CASSQDSHYGYTF.

This chain uses TRBV29-1 with TRBJ2-1; 13 bases align to TRBD2. Germline V gene lookup returns CDR1 SQVTM and CDR2 ANQGSEA. The trim removed 7 bases at V and 8 bases at J, leaving 8 bases unmatched. The CDR3 is made up of 14 amino acids. The CDR3 DNA reads as TGCAGCGCCGGACTAGCGGGAGTCCGCGATGAGCAGTTCTTC. Its protein product is CSAGLAGVRDEQFF.

This clone was counted a single time. The V and J genes are TRBV28 and TRBJ1-1; no reliable D call. The CDR3 is made up of 15 amino acids. The V end lost 2 bases, the J end lost 2 bases, and 12 bases lay between the germline ends. Germline loops: CDR1 MDHEN, CDR2 SYDVKM. The CDR3 is CASSLRSTGNTEAFF. CDR3 DNA: TGTGCCAGCAGTTTAAGGTCGACGGGTAACACTGAAGCTTTCTTT.

The J gene is TRBJ2-7, the V gene TRBV19, with D maybe TRBD2 (5 bases). The CDR3 is 16 amino acids. Trimming left V 5 bases short and J 0 bases short, with 17 bases between. Looked up from germline, CDR1 is LNHDA and CDR2 is SQIVND (reference sequence). CDR3 residues: CASSARSGIVSYEQYF. The CDR3, as DNA: TGTGCCAGTAGTGCCCGTTCCGGGATTGTCTCCTACGAGCAGTACTTC.

The rearrangement uses TRBV27 and TRBJ1-2; TRBD1 matches at 7 bases. The CDR3 consists of 15 residues. The J segment lost 4 bases and the V segment lost 4 bases, leaving 9 bases of the junction unmatched. Germline V gene lookup returns CDR1 MNHEY and CDR2 SMNVEV (reference sequence). CDR3 coding DNA: TGTGCCAGCAGTTCTCCGGGACAGTATTTCTATGGCTACACCTTC. Translated, it gives CASSSPGQYFYGYTF.

This clone has just one count. The J gene is TRBJ2-7, the V gene TRBV30, with TRBD1 matching over 8 bases. V shed 5 bases and J 6 bases; nucleotides not matched to a gene: 9. This CDR3 comprises 13 residues. Germline loops: CDR1 GTSNPN, CDR2 SVGIG (reference sequence). CDR3 region: CAWQRTGSAEQYF. The CDR3 DNA sequence: TGTGCCTGGCAGAGGACAGGGTCTGCCGAGCAGTACTTC.

The gene calls are TRBV9 and TRBJ2-1, with a possible D match to TRBD2 (6 bases). Germline V gene data show CDR1 as SGDLS and CDR2 as YYNGEE. V was shortened by 5 bases and J by 8 bases, with 8 bases between the two germline ends. The CDR3 runs 11 residues. In nucleotides, the CDR3 is TGTGCCAGCAGTCGGGAGTATGAGCAGTTCTTC. Residues: CASSREYEQFF.